The 29 T cell receptor beta chains presented below share a single source sample, sequenced in a study of beta chain features in type 1 diabetes. The study, taken as a whole, reports: Across all four CD4+ subsets, people with type 1 diabetes showed modestly shorter TCRB CDR3s.

Sequenced material consisted of expressed TCRB transcripts (all of the isolated RNA was reverse transcribed). The table came from immunoSEQ multiplex PCR; TCRdb's copy has only in-frame clones and leaves some out. This table has hundreds of thousands of clones, about a tenth appearing once. Antigen specificity for these receptors is unknown. Material for sequencing was central memory CD4+ T cells from blood. The receptors originated from a man between 25 and 39 years old with type 1 diabetes.

This clone has a handful of counts. CDR3 sequence: CAWSEGGSTDTQYF. CDR3 nucleotides: TGTGCCTGGAGTGAGGGGGGGTCTACAGATACGCAGTATTTT. V is TRBV30 and J is TRBJ2-3; D possibly corresponds to TRBD2 (7 bases). Per the germline V gene, CDR1 is GTSNPN and CDR2 is SVGIG (reference sequence). V was cut by 1 base and J by 3 bases, with 11 bases left in between. The CDR3 is 14 amino acids.

This sequence joins TRBV6-5 and TRBJ2-3, with D perhaps matching TRBD1 (6 bases). This CDR3 comprises 15 residues. With 2 bases removed from V and 6 bases from J, the gap between germline ends came to 15 bases. CDR1 and CDR2 (germline): MNHEY, SVGAGI. CDR3 bases: TGTGCCAGCAGTTACGCGACAGGAGGTTGGGATACGCAGTATTTT. It translates to CASSYATGGWDTQYF.

V usage is TRBV6-5 and J usage is TRBJ1-1; D is possibly TRBD1 (6 bases). The CDR3 length is 14 residues. The V end lost 6 bases, the J end lost 9 bases, and 20 bases lay between the germline ends. CDR1 is MNHEY and CDR2 is SVGAGI in the germline V gene. DNA for the CDR3: TGTGCCAGCAGAATAGACAGGTTCTTGCCTCAAGCTTTCTTT. Residues: CASRIDRFLPQAFF.

This clone was seen a few times. V is TRBV7-2 and J is TRBJ1-5; D may be TRBD1 (6 bases). There are 15 residues in the CDR3. V was clipped by 1 base and J by 7 bases, with 14 bases between them. CDR1 is SGHTA and CDR2 is FQGNSA in the germline V gene. CDR3 amino acids: CASSLEPQGWQPQHF. CDR3 coding DNA: TGTGCCAGCAGCTTAGAGCCACAGGGTTGGCAGCCCCAGCATTTT.

The chain has TRBV6-4 and TRBJ2-2; D uncertain. The CDR3 totals 14 residues. Germline assignment: CDR1 MRHNA and CDR2 SNTAGT. V lost 3 bases and J 3 bases, leaving 8 bases between the germline ends. This CDR3 reads CASSDWVDTGELFF. Here the CDR3 DNA reads TGTGCCAGCAGTGATTGGGTGGACACCGGGGAGCTGTTTTTT.

The chain carries TRBV30 and TRBJ1-2; D uncertain. The CDR3 loop spans 12 amino acids. Trimming removed 2 bases at V and 4 bases at J, with 8 bases between. Germline V lookup: CDR1 GTSNPN, CDR2 SVGIG (reference sequence). CDR3 bases: TGTGCCTGGAGTCTCCGTGGCTATGGCTACACCTTC. Residues: CAWSLRGYGYTF. The variable domain in full, with the rest retrieved from reference TRBV30 and TRBJ1-2, is SQTIHQWPATLVQPVGSPLSLECTVEGTSNPNLYWYRQAAGRGLQLLFYSVGIGQISSEVPQNLSASRPQDRQFILSSKKLLLSDSGFYLCAWSLRGYGYTFGSGTRLTVV.

The rearrangement joins TRBV7-8 to TRBJ1-1; TRBD1 matches at 10 bases. CDR1 is SGHVS and CDR2 is FQNEAQ in the germline V gene. The CDR3 consists of 12 residues. Trimming at V came to 6 bases and at J to 5 bases, leaving 0 bases not matched to a gene. CDR3 protein: CASRDRGTEAFF. CDR3 sequence (DNA): TGTGCCAGCAGGGACAGGGGGACTGAAGCTTTCTTT. The complete variable domain, with remaining parts taken from reference TRBV7-8 and TRBJ1-1, reads GAGVSQSPRYKVAKRGQDVALRCDPISGHVSLFWYQQALGQGPEFLTYFQNEAQLDKSGLPSDRFFAERPEGSVSTLKIQRTQQEDSAVYLCASRDRGTEAFFGQGTRLTVV.

This sequence joins TRBV2 and TRBJ2-5, with unresolved D. The CDR3 runs 12 residues. Germline V CDR1 and CDR2: SNHLY, FYNNEI. V was trimmed by 6 bases and J by 5 bases, leaving 10 bases between them. Here the CDR3 DNA reads TGTGCCAGCAGGACTGAAGTTGAGACCCAGTACTTC. Amino acids: CASRTEVETQYF. The complete variable domain, with remaining parts taken from reference TRBV2 and TRBJ2-5, reads EPEVTQTPSHQVTQMGQEVILRCVPISNHLYFYWYRQILGQKVEFLVSFYNNEISEKSEIFDDQFSVERPDGSNFTLKIRSTKLEDSAMYFCASRTEVETQYFGPGTRLLVL.

This clone has just a few counts. The genes are TRBV7-9 and TRBJ1-3, with D perhaps matching TRBD1 (6 bases). The ends were cut back, 4 bases at V and 0 bases at J, with 13 bases in the middle. Germline-derived CDR1 and CDR2 are SEHNR and FQNEAQ (reference sequence). This CDR3 has 16 residues. CDR3 sequence: CASSSQGISSGNTIYF. The CDR3 bases are TGTGCCAGCAGCTCACAGGGCATAAGCTCTGGAAACACCATATATTTT.

This clone appeared a few times. This chain uses TRBV9 with TRBJ2-1; the match to TRBD1 covers 7 bases. The CDR3 runs 15 residues. Germline assignment: CDR1 SGDLS and CDR2 YYNGEE. J lost 2 bases, V lost 3 bases, and 5 bases had no gene match. The CDR3 spells CASSATGETYNEQFF. DNA of the CDR3: TGTGCCAGCAGCGCAACAGGGGAGACCTACAATGAGCAGTTCTTC.

The J gene is TRBJ1-1, the V gene TRBV10-3; the D gene is possibly TRBD1 (6 bases). The CDR3 is 14 amino acids. With 2 bases removed from V and 2 bases from J, the gap between germline ends came to 9 bases. From germline, CDR1 is ENHRY and CDR2 SYGVKD. In DNA, the CDR3 is TGTGCCATCAGTGAGACAGGGACAAACACTGAAGCTTTCTTT. Translation: CAISETGTNTEAFF.

Many counts were recorded for this clone. This chain links TRBV7-2 with TRBJ2-7, with 9 positions matching TRBD1. CDR1 and CDR2 from the germline V gene are SGHTA and FQGNSA. Losses at the gene ends were 5 bases for V and 3 bases for J; bases not matched to a gene: 5. The CDR3 extends over 14 amino acids. In DNA form, the CDR3 reads TGTGCCAGCAGCACTGGGACAGGGAGCTACGAGCAGTACTTC. Encoded protein: CASSTGTGSYEQYF.

This clone was recorded a few times. CDR3 sequence (DNA): TGTGCTAGTGGTTTGGGAGCAGGGGGCCGAACTGAAGCTTTCTTT. Protein sequence: CASGLGAGGRTEAFF. J is TRBJ1-1 and V is TRBV12-5; TRBD1 agrees at 8 bases. Germline V gene data show CDR1 as LGHNT and CDR2 as FRNRAP. This CDR3 has 15 residues. The V segment lost 1 base and the J segment 5 bases; nucleotides outside the gene matches: 6. Full variable domain (missing parts from reference TRBV12-5 and TRBJ1-1): DARVTQTPRHKVTEMGQEVTMRCQPILGHNTVFWYRQTMMQGLELLAYFRNRAPLDDSGMPKDRFSAEMPDATLATLKIQPSEPRDSAVYFCASGLGAGGRTEAFFGQGTRLTVV.

J is TRBJ1-2 and V is TRBV19, with no clear D. V gave up 4 bases and J gave up 8 bases, with 11 bases separating them. This CDR3 comprises 12 residues. From germline, CDR1 is LNHDA and CDR2 SQIVND (reference sequence). CDR3 amino acids: CASSTPEEGYTF. Written as DNA, the CDR3 is TGTGCCAGTAGTACCCCCGAGGAGGGCTACACCTTC.

Regarding this clone: At one end the junction does not follow the germline gene, possibly because of a read error. The rearrangement links TRBV5-6 to TRBJ2-5, with 8 bases identical to TRBD1. From germline, CDR1 is SGHDT and CDR2 YYEEEE. This CDR3 region has 14 residues. Written as DNA, the CDR3 is TGTGCCAGCACCTTGGACAGGGTGATGGAGACCCAGTACTTC. Residues: CASTLDRVMETQYF.

This clone appeared a few times. The chain uses TRBV7-2 and TRBJ1-2; perhaps TRBD1 as D (6 bases). Germline V gene sequence: CDR1 SGHTA, CDR2 FQGNSA. Trimming shortened V by 6 bases and J by 8 bases, and 16 bases separated the two germline ends. There are 13 residues in the CDR3. In DNA form, the CDR3 reads TGTGCCAGCAGTTTAACAGGGACCGACGGCTACACCTTC. Its translation is CASSLTGTDGYTF.

This clone showed up many times. The chain joins TRBV4-2 to TRBJ2-3; TRBD1 is a possible D gene (6 bases). V gave up 0 bases and J gave up 1 base, with 11 bases separating them. Per the germline V gene, CDR1 is LGHNA and CDR2 is YNFKEQ. The CDR3 runs 16 residues. This chain's CDR3 is CASSQDGGVGTDTQYF. The CDR3 DNA sequence: TGTGCCAGCAGCCAAGATGGGGGCGTGGGCACAGATACGCAGTATTTT.

About this clone: Other DNA sequences in this specimen translate into the identical CDR3. The chain links TRBV7-9 to TRBJ2-5; D uncertain. Germline loops: CDR1 SEHNR, CDR2 FQNEAQ (reference sequence). The ends were cut back, 1 base at V and 2 bases at J, with 5 bases in the middle. CDR3 length: 13 amino acids. CDR3 in amino acids: CASSLGQQETQYF. The CDR3 bases are TGTGCCAGCAGCTTAGGCCAACAAGAGACCCAGTACTTC. Full variable domain (rest looked up from reference TRBV7-9 and TRBJ2-5): DTGVSQNPRHKITKRGQNVTFRCDPISEHNRLYWYRQTLGQGPEFLTYFQNEAQLEKSRLLSDRFSAERPKGSFSTLEIQRTEQGDSAMYLCASSLGQQETQYFGPGTRLLVL.

There are a few counts of this clone. The chain employs TRBV7-8 and TRBJ1-2, with D possibly matching TRBD1 (5 bases). CDR3 length equals 15 residues. V lost 2 bases and J lost 3, with 13 bases in between. CDR1 is SGHVS, CDR2 FQNEAQ, per germline. The CDR3 loop reads CASSLLRGADYGYTF. The CDR3 bases are TGTGCCAGCAGCTTACTGCGGGGCGCGGACTATGGCTACACCTTC.

The J gene is TRBJ2-3, the V gene TRBV7-2; possibly TRBD2 for D (5 bases). The germline gives CDR1 SGHTA, CDR2 FQGNSA. The V end was cut by 5 bases, the J end by 1 base, with 22 bases between. The CDR3 loop spans 18 amino acids. The CDR3 loop is CASSPTLGGPGGTDTQYF. CDR3 bases: TGTGCCAGCAGCCCCACGTTGGGCGGGCCCGGGGGCACAGATACGCAGTATTTT.

V is TRBV6-5 and J is TRBJ2-5, with D possibly being TRBD1 or TRBD2 (5 bases each). The CDR3 sequence is 13 residues long. Germline V gives CDR1 MNHEY, CDR2 SVGAGI. V lost 4 bases and J lost 6, with 12 bases in between. The CDR3 is CASSLLRDQTQYF. The CDR3 DNA is TGTGCCAGCAGTTTGTTGAGGGACCAGACCCAGTACTTC.

The gene calls are TRBV6-5 and TRBJ2-6; unclear D gene. The V end was cut by 6 bases, the J end by 2 bases, with 5 bases between. CDR1 MNHEY and CDR2 SVGAGI come from the germline V gene. CDR3 length: 13 amino acids. The CDR3 DNA sequence: TGTGCCAGCAGGTTTGCTGGGGCCAACGTCCTGACTTTC. Translating it yields CASRFAGANVLTF.

Only a few counts were recorded for this clone. The genes are TRBV18 and TRBJ2-7, with D perhaps matching TRBD1 or TRBD2 (5 bases each). Germline V CDR1 and CDR2: KGHSH, LQKENI. This CDR3 is 15 amino acids long. The V gene lost 4 bases and the J gene lost 6 bases, with 19 bases spanning the gap. CDR3 loop: CASSLTGTLVGEQYF. As DNA, the CDR3 is TGTGCCAGCTCACTAACCGGGACGCTGGTCGGCGAGCAGTACTTC. The full variable domain, with the rest looked up from reference TRBV18 and TRBJ2-7, is NAGVMQNPRHLVRRRGQEARLRCSPMKGHSHVYWYRQLPEEGLKFMVYLQKENIIDESGMPKERFSAEFPKEGPSILRIQQVVRGDSAAYFCASSLTGTLVGEQYFGPGTRLTVT.

The rearrangement uses TRBV2 and TRBJ2-2, with 8 bases lining up with TRBD1. Germline V lookup: CDR1 SNHLY, CDR2 FYNNEI. The CDR3 contains 16 residues. Unmatched junction bases numbered 8, after V lost 5 bases and J lost 3 bases. The CDR3 protein is CASSFSRGPDTGELFF. The CDR3 DNA sequence: TGTGCCAGCAGTTTCTCCAGGGGGCCGGACACCGGGGAGCTGTTTTTT.

This clone was seen a few times. The chain couples TRBV28 to TRBJ2-5; 12 nucleotides match TRBD2. The CDR3 is made up of 14 amino acids. Trimming cost V 6 bases and J 4 bases; bases outside gene matches: 3. Germline CDR1 MDHEN, CDR2 SYDVKM. The CDR3 region has the DNA TGTGCCAGCAGAAGACTAGCGGGGGTAGAGACCCAGTACTTC. It codes for CASRRLAGVETQYF.

The rearrangement uses TRBV10-3 and TRBJ2-3, with 7 bases that match TRBD2. The CDR3 runs 15 residues. The germline V gene has CDR1 ENHRY and CDR2 SYGVKD. The V gene end was trimmed by 4 bases and the J gene end by 0 bases; junction bases not matched to a gene: 4. The chain's CDR3 is CAISGGGTSTDTQYF. The DNA of the CDR3 is TGTGCCATCAGTGGCGGGGGTACTAGCACAGATACGCAGTATTTT.

V and J are TRBV6-6 and TRBJ2-7; weak D call: TRBD1 (6 bases). CDR1 MNHNY and CDR2 SVGAGI come from the germline V gene (reference sequence). Trimming pared 0 bases from V and 3 bases from J, leaving 12 bases between. The CDR3 totals 15 residues. The CDR3 DNA reads as TGTGCCAGCAGTTACTCGACCGGGACAAACTACGAGCAGTACTTC. Protein sequence: CASSYSTGTNYEQYF.

This clone appeared a few times. The chain links TRBV2 to TRBJ2-2; no firm D call. Germline CDR1 reads SNHLY; CDR2 reads FYNNEI. The CDR3 length is 16 residues. Between the trimmed V and J ends, which lost 2 bases and 1 base, there was a span of 11 bases. The CDR3 loop is CASSEFRAGNTGELFF. The DNA for the CDR3 is TGTGCCAGCAGTGAATTTCGGGCAGGGAACACCGGGGAGCTGTTTTTT.

Only a few counts were recorded for this clone. The chain uses TRBV11-2 and TRBJ1-2, with no clear D. Germline CDR1 SGHAT, CDR2 FQNNGV. Trimming removed 0 bases at V and 8 bases at J, with 10 bases between. The CDR3 spans 13 residues. The CDR3 bases are TGTGCCAGCAGCTTAGAAGGGCGCTGGGGCTACACCTTC. This translates into CASSLEGRWGYTF.